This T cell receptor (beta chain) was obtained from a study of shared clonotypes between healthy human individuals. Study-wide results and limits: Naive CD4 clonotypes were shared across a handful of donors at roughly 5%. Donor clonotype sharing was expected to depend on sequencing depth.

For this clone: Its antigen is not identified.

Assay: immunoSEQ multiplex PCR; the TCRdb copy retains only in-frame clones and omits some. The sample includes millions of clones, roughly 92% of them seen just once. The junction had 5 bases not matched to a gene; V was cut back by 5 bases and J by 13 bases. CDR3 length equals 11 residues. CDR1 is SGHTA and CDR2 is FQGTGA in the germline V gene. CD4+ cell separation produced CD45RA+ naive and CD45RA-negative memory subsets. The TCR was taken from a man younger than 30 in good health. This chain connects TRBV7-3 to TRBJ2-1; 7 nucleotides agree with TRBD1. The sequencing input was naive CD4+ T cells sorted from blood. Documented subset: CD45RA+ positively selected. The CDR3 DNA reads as TGTGCCAGCAGCACTGGACAGGATCAGTTCTTC. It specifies CASSTGQDQFF.